The 8 T cell receptor beta chains reported below all come from one sample, sequenced in a study of blood T cell repertoires in COVID-19. TCRdb keeps only in-frame clones here, not all; method: immunoSEQ multiplex PCR. The profile shows around 150,000 clones, 60% to 80% of them singletons. Material: peripheral blood. Receptor source: a man in his 70s with acute or convalescent COVID-19.

This sequence joins TRBV11-2 and TRBJ2-7, with 9 bases matching TRBD1. CDR3 length equals 13 residues. Germline V CDR1 and CDR2: SGHAT, FQNNGV. V gave up 4 bases and J gave up 6 bases; unmatched junction bases: 4. This CDR3 reads CASSSDRGGEQYF. CDR3 DNA sequence: TGTGCCAGCAGCTCGGACAGGGGCGGCGAGCAGTACTTC.

V is TRBV10-3 and J is TRBJ2-3; D might be TRBD2 (5 bases). This CDR3 contains 13 residues. V was shortened by 4 bases and J by 4 bases, with 9 bases between the two germline ends. Germline loops: CDR1 ENHRY, CDR2 SYGVKD. The CDR3 coding sequence is TGTGCCATCAGTGGCAGCGGATCAGATACGCAGTATTTT. This sequence encodes CAISGSGSDTQYF.

The V and J genes are TRBV2 and TRBJ1-2, with TRBD1 identical over 8 bases. CDR1 and CDR2 from the germline V gene are SNHLY and FYNNEI. J gave up 6 bases and V 7 bases, and 10 bases lay outside the gene matches. There are 14 residues in the CDR3. This CDR3 reads CASIGQGKKNGYTF. The CDR3 nucleotides read TGTGCCAGCATTGGACAGGGAAAAAAAAATGGCTACACCTTC.

The CDR3 nucleotides are TGTGCCGCCCACCTCCGCCGGGGGAAGTCTAACTATGGCTACACCTTC. Protein: CAAHLRRGKSNYGYTF. The rearrangement joins TRBV21-1 to TRBJ1-2. TRBV21-1 corresponds to a pseudogene. The length of the CDR3 is 16 residues.

The chain combines TRBV28 with TRBJ1-1, with D unclear. V was shortened by 7 bases and J by 10 bases, with 13 bases between the two germline ends. Germline CDR1 is MDHEN and CDR2 is SYDVKM. This CDR3 contains 11 residues. DNA of the CDR3: TGTGCCAGCAACCCGGGATTGGGAGCTTTCTTT. Translation: CASNPGLGAFF.

This sequence joins TRBV4-1 and TRBJ2-7, with 7 bases that match TRBD1. The V gene end was trimmed by 2 bases and the J gene end by 2 bases; junction bases not matched to a gene: 3. The CDR3 is made up of 14 amino acids. The germline gives CDR1 MGHRA, CDR2 YSYEKL. CDR3 bases: TGCGCCAGCAGCCAATCGACAGGGCCCTACGAGCAGTACTTC. Protein sequence: CASSQSTGPYEQYF.

The genes are TRBV5-1 and TRBJ1-4, with TRBD1 matching over 10 bases. The CDR3 consists of 14 residues. J was trimmed by 6 bases and V by 8 bases; bases with no gene match: 7. Germline CDR1 and CDR2: SGHRS and YFSETQ. The CDR3 protein is CASTLGTGDEKLFF. The CDR3, as DNA: TGCGCCAGTACCCTTGGGACAGGGGATGAAAAACTGTTTTTT.

The chain links TRBV19 to TRBJ2-1; D might be TRBD2 (5 bases). This CDR3 contains 13 residues. The V gene's germline CDR1 is LNHDA and CDR2 SQIVND (reference sequence). Trimming cost V 4 bases and J 1 base, with 5 bases left between them. The CDR3 spells CASSRGSYNEQFF. The CDR3 DNA sequence: TGTGCCAGTAGTAGAGGGTCCTACAATGAGCAGTTCTTC.